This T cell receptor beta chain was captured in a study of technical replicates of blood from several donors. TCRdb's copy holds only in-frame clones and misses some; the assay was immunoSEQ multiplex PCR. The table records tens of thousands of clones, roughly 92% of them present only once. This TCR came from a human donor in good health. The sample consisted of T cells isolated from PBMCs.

The DNA of the CDR3 is TGCGCCAGCAGCCAAGACCGGATAGCGGGAGGGCAAGAGACCCAGTACTTC. It yields the protein CASSQDRIAGGQETQYF. V is TRBV4-1 and J is TRBJ2-5; 11 bases map to TRBD2. With V trimmed by 0 bases and J by 2 bases, 5 bases remained unmatched. In germline, CDR1 is MGHRA, CDR2 YSYEKL. The CDR3 sequence is 17 residues long.